This T cell receptor beta chain was captured by sequencing in a study of blood T cell repertoires in COVID-19 (dated by TCRdb to the early 2020s). About the investigation overall: The collaborator samples originated in the United States, Italy and Spain and spanned the acute and convalescent phases of COVID-19. Nearly every sample came with metadata listing a de-identified subject ID, COVID-19 status, age in years and sex. HLA class I and class II types, where available, came from metadata supplied by the sample provider rather than from assay-based typing. Samples came from the ongoing ImmuneRACE study (first 160 participants) plus 1,254 subjects from 6 global collaborators. The repertoires were made available in a free public database intended to serve as a resource for research on the immune response to SARS-CoV-2. Subjects who had been exposed to COVID-19, were actively infected with it, or had recovered from it provided the deeply sampled blood TCRbeta repertoires that made up the dataset. The prospective study material was composed of cDNA or gDNA derived from T cells, B-cell-depleted T cells, or PBMCs.

To note about this clone: The specificity of this receptor is unknown. No much larger clone exists at a distance of one base, and base qualities are not known.

Another Seattle source contributed samples from volunteer blood donors who had recovered from COVID-19. The collaborating institutions used their own protocols to collect whole blood in K2EDTA tubes. For TCRbeta analysis, collaborator samples were shipped as frozen whole blood, as isolated PBMCs, or as DNA extracted from either sample type. V drops 4 bases and J drops 5 bases, leaving 2 bases in between. Taken from the germline V gene (reference sequence), the CDR1 and CDR2 loops are MNHEY and SMNVEV. Including cysteine and phenylalanine, the CDR3 has 11 amino acids. The sequence is cut down to CDR3 DNA, 33 bases in frame from base 1. TCRbeta CDR3 regions were amplified from genomic DNA using the immunoSEQ Assay, a bias-controlled multiplex PCR. On the study's bioinformatics: The number of nucleated cells in each sample was estimated by amplification of reference gene primers within the assay. Sequence reads were collapsed and filtered to measure the absolute abundance of every unique TCRbeta CDR3 rearrangement. For each sample, productive Simpson clonality was calculated as the square root of Simpson's diversity index over productive rearrangements. TCRdb carries this immuneACCESS record with in-frame sequences only. Its versions omit some clonotypes, under half of them owing to an unresolved V gene in the studies checked, with the rest unexplained. The V and J calls and the clone size are those of that table, but D and trimming were determined from the DNA. The sample table holds about 270,000 clones, of which around nine tenths were seen once. Together, the top ten hold 1.5% to 2% of the sample.

The investigation overall reported the following: Clinical and demographic metadata were provided uncurated, with the amount varying by source and participant.

In this chain, TRBV27 is recombined with TRBJ1-4; the D gene assignment is ambiguous. The receptor's source is a woman in her fifties or sixties who had recovered from COVID-19. Specimen: peripheral blood. The CDR3 sequence is CASSSNEKLFF. At the DNA level, the sequence is TGTGCCAGCAGTTCGAATGAAAAACTGTTTTTT.